This T cell receptor beta chain was captured in a study of response to subunit inactivated influenza vaccine. Study findings and constraints: The authors offered the suggestion that each seasonal influenza vaccination recruits few new T cells.

Concerning this clonotype itself: What it binds is not known.

TCRdb reprocessed the RT-PCR reads with MiXCR, giving one entry per CDR3 protein. The sample has under 750,000 distinct CDR3 sequences, 12% seen once. Per germline, CDR1 DFQATT and CDR2 SNEGSKA (reference sequence). The V and J ends lost 6 bases and 5 bases, in that order; junction bases with no gene match: 7. This CDR3 contains 14 residues. This clonotype was obtained from a man aged 50 or older who received an inactivated influenza vaccine. The sample was PBMCs from blood, taken on the day of vaccination. This chain joins TRBV20-1 and TRBJ1-5, with 10 positions matching TRBD1. The CDR3: CSAQTGGSDQPQHF. The DNA for the CDR3 is TGCAGTGCACAGACAGGGGGCTCGGATCAGCCCCAGCATTTT.